This TCR beta chain was sequenced in a study of CD8 T cells in Susac syndrome (dated by TCRdb to between 2018 and 2021). With respect to the entire study: Whether CD8+ T cell activation and differentiation in Susac syndrome was antigen driven was tested using repertoire sequencing. CD8+ T cell repertoire clonality was compared between 12 healthy donors, around 14 Susac syndrome patients and around 15 multiple sclerosis patients. Findings and caveats that apply to the study as a whole: The study acknowledged that relatively few individuals were included in the TCR sequencing and HLA analysis.

A word on this clonotype: There is no known antigen for this receptor. No quality values exist for individual bases; no much larger clone is one base distant.

V loses 3 bases of germline sequence and J loses 4 bases, and the interval between the two ends is 16 bases. The germline V gene encodes CDR1 SGDLS and CDR2 YYNGEE. The CDR3 covers 16 residues, taking in both the cysteine and the phenylalanine. Only the CDR3 region is kept as DNA, spanning 48 bases read in frame from base 1. RNA was extracted using the RNeasy kit, and roughly 0.5 to 1 ug of the RNA was reverse transcribed with random hexamers. The immunoSEQ multiplex PCR assay, which covers 54 Vbeta and 13 Jbeta segments, was used to amplify TCR beta CDR3 regions. To correct PCR amplification bias, a synthetic template baseline was used for both primer optimization and computational correction. As for the authors' bioinformatics: Reads were annotated to V, D and J genes according to IMGT and were analyzed with immunoSEQ Analyzer, with only productive sequences retained. Clonality was computed as one minus Shannon entropy normalized by log2 of the number of productive unique sequences. For each patient and control, public and private clones were evaluated among the 100 most prevalent clones. Clones were defined as Susac-specific when absent from the healthy and MS cohorts, from about 1,100 published viral clones and from other ImmuneACCESS disease sequences. Using fastp at Q25 and MiXCR, TCRdb reprocessed the public reads and kept productive beta chains. For every CDR3 protein sequence, its rows merge into one entry that carries the most common genes and DNA. These V and J calls rely on TCRdb rather than the paper's analysis. In all, the sample holds about 22,000 distinct CDR3 sequences, and more than 85% of those were seen once. The ten largest make up around 0.28% of the sample.

Peripheral blood CD8+ and CD4+ T cells from healthy donors, Susac syndrome patients and multiple sclerosis patients were profiled using high-throughput TCR beta sequencing. Healthy donors were age- and sex-matched controls. Bulk CD8+ and CD4+ T cells were purified magnetically by negative isolation, whereas CD8+ TEMRA cells were enriched by FACS. Blood was drawn into EDTA tubes, processed within 24 hours, and PBMCs were isolated by density gradient centrifugation. PBMCs destined for TCR sequencing were cryopreserved in liquid nitrogen and later thawed in a 37 °C water bath. The sorted or isolated CD4+, CD8+ and CD8+ TEMRA cells had a purity of 90% or higher.

Sequenced input: CD8+ T cells from PBMCs. This chain is built from TRBV9 and TRBJ2-2, and TRBD1 may be the D gene, going by 5 matching bases. The TCR sequence derives from a human donor in good health. Here is the DNA: TGTGCCAGCAGCGCGACAGCCGGGCGGACCACCGGGGAGCTGTTTTTT. Its translation is CASSATAGRTTGELFF.